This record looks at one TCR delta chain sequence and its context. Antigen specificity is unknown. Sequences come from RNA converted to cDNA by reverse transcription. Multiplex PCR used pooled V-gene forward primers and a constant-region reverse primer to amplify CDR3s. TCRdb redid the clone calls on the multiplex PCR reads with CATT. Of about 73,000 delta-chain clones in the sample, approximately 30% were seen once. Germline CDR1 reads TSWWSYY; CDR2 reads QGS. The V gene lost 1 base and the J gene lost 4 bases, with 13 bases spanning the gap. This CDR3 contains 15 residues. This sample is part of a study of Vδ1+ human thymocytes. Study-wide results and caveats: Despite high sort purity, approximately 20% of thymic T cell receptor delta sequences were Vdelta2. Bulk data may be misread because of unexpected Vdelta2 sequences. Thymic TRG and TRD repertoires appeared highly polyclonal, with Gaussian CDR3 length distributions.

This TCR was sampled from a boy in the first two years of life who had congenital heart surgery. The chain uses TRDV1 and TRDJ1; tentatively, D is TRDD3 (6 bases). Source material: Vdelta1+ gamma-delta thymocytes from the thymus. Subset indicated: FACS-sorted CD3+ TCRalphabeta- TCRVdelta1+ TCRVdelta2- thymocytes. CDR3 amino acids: CALGERDLGSDKLIF. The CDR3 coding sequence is TGTGCTCTTGGGGAACGCGATCTGGGGAGCGATAAACTCATCTTT.